These T cell receptor beta chains were read from a single sample in a study of cytomegalovirus exposure and HLA in healthy donors. TCRdb's table, derived via immunoSEQ multiplex PCR, lists solely in-frame clones and lacks some. The sample yields 100,000 to 150,000 clones, about 80% seen once. Material: PBMCs. All receptors derive from a man between 25 and 39 years old in good health and CMV-seronegative. Both conserved end residues are part of each CDR3. D genes are given only for firm matches. Size is stated for part of the rows, as once, few or many counts, or as a class when the clone is expanded.

v_gene	j_gene	d_gene	abundance	CDR3aa	CDR3nt
TRBV29-1	TRBJ1-1	TRBD1	NA	CSVGQGVNTEAFF	TGCAGCGTGGGACAGGGGGTCAACACTGAAGCTTTCTTT
TRBV7-2	TRBJ1-2	NA	NA	CASSLLPSEPGVEGYTF	TGTGCCAGCAGCTTACTCCCTTCGGAGCCAGGGGTCGAAGGCTACACCTTC
TRBV13	TRBJ2-3	TRBD2	NA	CASSWGLAGSTDTQYF	TGTGCCAGCAGTTGGGGACTAGCGGGGAGCACAGATACGCAGTATTTT
TRBV29-1	TRBJ1-3	TRBD1	NA	CSVEGWDRGRDTIYF	TGCAGCGTTGAAGGTTGGGACAGGGGGCGAGACACCATATATTTT
TRBV19	TRBJ2-3	NA	NA	CASSRGIVGLVADTQYF	TGTGCCAGTAGTCGTGGTATCGTGGGCCTGGTGGCAGATACGCAGTATTTT
TRBV7-9	TRBJ2-1	TRBD2	NA	CASSPGTSGSVWNEQFF	TGTGCCAGCAGCCCCGGGACTAGCGGGAGTGTGTGGAATGAGCAGTTCTTC
TRBV14	TRBJ2-5	TRBD2	NA	CASSQGTSGTLETQYF	TGTGCCAGCAGCCAAGGGACTAGCGGGACTTTGGAGACCCAGTACTTC
TRBV14	TRBJ2-7	TRBD1	NA	CASSLSSDRVFLYEQYF	TGTGCCAGCAGCCTCTCATCGGACAGGGTCTTTTTGTACGAGCAGTACTTC
TRBV6-1	TRBJ1-1	NA	NA	CASSDYPQGSFF	TGTGCCAGCAGTGACTATCCTCAGGGTTCTTTCTTT
TRBV19	TRBJ2-1	NA	NA	CASSPQVSTSYNEQFF	TGTGCCAGTAGTCCTCAGGTATCAACCTCCTACAATGAGCAGTTCTTC
TRBV11-2	TRBJ2-5	TRBD2	NA	CASSFAGEQETQYF	TGTGCCAGCAGCTTTGCGGGAGAACAAGAGACCCAGTACTTC
TRBV9	TRBJ2-3	TRBD2	few	CASSAGLAGFGGDTQYF	TGTGCCAGCAGCGCTGGACTAGCGGGATTCGGTGGAGATACGCAGTATTTT
TRBV7-2	TRBJ2-3	NA	NA	CASSLASERTDTQYF	TGTGCCAGCAGCCTCGCTAGCGAACGCACAGATACGCAGTATTTT
TRBV6-6	TRBJ1-2	NA	NA	CASSEDTDGIYGYTF	TGTGCCAGCAGTGAGGATACTGACGGGATCTATGGCTACACCTTC
TRBV5-1	TRBJ2-1	NA	few	CASSYGGSSYNEQFF	TGCGCCAGCAGCTACGGGGGTAGCTCCTACAATGAGCAGTTCTTC
TRBV6-1	TRBJ1-1	NA	NA	CASRETANTEAFF	TGTGCCAGCAGGGAAACAGCCAACACTGAAGCTTTCTTT
TRBV4-1	TRBJ1-2	NA	NA	CASSQDLGGAPYGYTF	TGCGCCAGCAGCCAAGATCTAGGGGGGGCGCCTTATGGCTACACCTTC
TRBV28	TRBJ2-1	TRBD1	NA	CASSLAGGFVDEQFF	TGTGCCAGCAGTTTAGCAGGGGGTTTCGTCGATGAGCAGTTCTTC
TRBV2	TRBJ2-7	TRBD1	few	CASSERDRNSYEQYF	TGTGCCAGCAGTGAGAGGGACAGGAACTCCTACGAGCAGTACTTC
TRBV27	TRBJ2-5	NA	NA	CASSLRQETQYF	TGTGCCAGCAGCCTTCGTCAAGAGACCCAGTACTTC
TRBV11-2	TRBJ2-1	NA	NA	CASSLEQYYNEQFF	TGTGCCAGCAGCTTAGAACAGTACTACAATGAGCAGTTCTTC
TRBV5-1	TRBJ2-3	TRBD1	NA	CASSTGTDTSTDTQYF	TGCGCCAGCAGCACCGGGACAGATACTAGCACAGATACGCAGTATTTT
TRBV6-5	TRBJ2-7	TRBD2	NA	CASRYAGGAYEQYF	TGTGCCAGCAGGTACGCGGGGGGTGCCTACGAGCAGTACTTC
TRBV7-2	TRBJ2-7	NA	NA	CASSLLALSYEQYF	TGTGCCAGCAGCTTACTAGCGTTATCCTACGAGCAGTACTTC
TRBV6-5	TRBJ1-2	TRBD1	NA	CAIKKSGGDYGYTF	TGTGCCATAAAGAAATCAGGGGGCGACTATGGCTACACCTTC
TRBV23-1	TRBJ2-1	NA	NA	CAPGKMCNEQFF	TGCGCCCCGGGGAAAATGTGTAATGAGCAGTTCTTC
TRBV4-1	TRBJ1-5	NA	NA	CASSQERQADQPQHF	TGCGCCAGCAGCCAAGAGAGACAGGCCGATCAGCCCCAGCATTTT
TRBV7-2	TRBJ2-1	TRBD2	NA	CASSLLPLSGGNEQFF	TGTGCCAGCAGCCTGCTTCCCCTGTCGGGGGGCAATGAGCAGTTCTTC
TRBV25-1	TRBJ2-6	NA	NA	CASGGGANVLTF	TGTGCCAGCGGCGGGGGGGCCAACGTCCTGACTTTC
TRBV9	TRBJ2-1	TRBD2	few	CASSVETSGSGEQFF	TGTGCCAGCAGCGTAGAGACTAGCGGGAGTGGTGAGCAGTTCTTC